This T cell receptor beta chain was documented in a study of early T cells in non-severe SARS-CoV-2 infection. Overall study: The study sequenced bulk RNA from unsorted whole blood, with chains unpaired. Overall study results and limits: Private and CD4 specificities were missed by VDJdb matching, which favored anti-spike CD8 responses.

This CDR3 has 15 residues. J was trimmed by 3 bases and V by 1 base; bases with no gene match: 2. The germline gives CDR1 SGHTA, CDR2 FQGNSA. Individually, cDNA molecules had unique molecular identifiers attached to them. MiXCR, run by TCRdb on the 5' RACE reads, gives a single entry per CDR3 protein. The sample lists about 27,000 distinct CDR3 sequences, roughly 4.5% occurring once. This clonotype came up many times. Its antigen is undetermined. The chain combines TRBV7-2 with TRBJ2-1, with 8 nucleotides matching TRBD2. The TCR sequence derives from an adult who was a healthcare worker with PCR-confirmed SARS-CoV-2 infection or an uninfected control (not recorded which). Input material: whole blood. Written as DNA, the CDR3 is TGTGCCAGCAGCTTAGGACTAGCGAGCTACAATGAGCAGTTCTTC. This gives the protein CASSLGLASYNEQFF.